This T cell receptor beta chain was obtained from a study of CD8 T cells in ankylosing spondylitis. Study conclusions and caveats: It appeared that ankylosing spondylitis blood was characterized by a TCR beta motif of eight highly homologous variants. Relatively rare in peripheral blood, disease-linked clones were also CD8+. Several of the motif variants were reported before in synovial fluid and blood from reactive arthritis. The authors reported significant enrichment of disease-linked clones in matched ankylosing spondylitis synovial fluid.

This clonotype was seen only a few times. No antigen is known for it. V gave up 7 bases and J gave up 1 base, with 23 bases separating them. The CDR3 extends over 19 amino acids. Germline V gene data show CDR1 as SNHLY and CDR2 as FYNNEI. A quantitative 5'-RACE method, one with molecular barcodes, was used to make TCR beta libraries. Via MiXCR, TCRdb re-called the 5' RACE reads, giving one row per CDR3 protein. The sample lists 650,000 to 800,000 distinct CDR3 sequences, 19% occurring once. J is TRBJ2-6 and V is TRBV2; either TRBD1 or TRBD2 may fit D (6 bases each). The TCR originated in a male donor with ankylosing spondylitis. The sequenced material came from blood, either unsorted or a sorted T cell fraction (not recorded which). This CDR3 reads CASINLGGLSRSGANVLTF. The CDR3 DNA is TGTGCCAGCATCAATCTAGGGGGACTTAGCCGTTCTGGGGCCAACGTCCTGACTTTC.